This entry concerns a single T cell receptor (beta chain). It was with 60 Vbeta and 13 Jbeta primers that the PCR ran. Profiling relied on immunoSEQ multiplex PCR, and the TCRdb table lists in-frame clones only, not all of them. The sample has under 200,000 clones, roughly 84% seen once. The data are from a study of cytomegalovirus exposure and HLA in healthy donors. The sequenced sample was PBMCs. The origin of this receptor is a man younger than 35 in good health and CMV-seronegative.

In DNA form, the CDR3 reads TGTGCCAGCAGCATCGGGACAGTGCCCGGGGAGACCCAGTACTTC. Translated, it gives CASSIGTVPGETQYF. The rearrangement links TRBV9 to TRBJ2-5; 7 nucleotides align to TRBD1. Trimming took 4 bases from V and 5 from J; bases not matched to a gene: 11. The CDR3 runs to 15 residues. Germline CDR1 and CDR2: SGDLS and YYNGEE.